This TCR beta chain was recorded in a study of regulatory T cells in long-lasting Graves disease. This clonotype was observed at least ten times. Its antigen is undetermined. Building the TCR beta libraries relied on iRepertoire HTBI primers, and CDR3 regions underwent Arm-PCR. As handled by the study authors: In the combined samples, around 60 TRBV and under 15 TRBJ segments were identified. One entry per CDR3 protein results from TCRdb running MiXCR on the multiplex PCR reads. These V and J calls are TCRdb output, not the study's own analysis. The data hold about 320,000 distinct CDR3 sequences, with under 20% observed a single time. Germline CDR1 is MDHEN and CDR2 is SYDVKM. The V gene end was trimmed by 2 bases and the J gene end by 4 bases; junction bases not matched to a gene: 3. CDR3 size: 15 residues. Study results and caveats: New patients shared fewer public clonotypes (about 1,000) than persistent patients did (roughly 2,700). Persistent disease was characterized by preferential usage of TRBV28, TRBJ1-2 and TRBJ2-5. Accuracy may have suffered from the small sample size.

As for time point: newly diagnosed GD, antithyroid drugs for less than 3 months. There was RNA extracted from PBMCs, and the TCR library was made from it. The sample was peripheral blood mononuclear cells (PBMCs), taken at new diagnosis, from a patient treated with antithyroid drugs. This chain links TRBV28 with TRBJ1-1; TRBD1 agrees at 11 bases. This sequence was found in a female donor with Graves disease. The CDR3 reads CASSLRDRGSTEAFF. For the CDR3, the DNA is TGTGCCAGCAGTTTACGGGACAGGGGGAGCACTGAAGCTTTCTTT.